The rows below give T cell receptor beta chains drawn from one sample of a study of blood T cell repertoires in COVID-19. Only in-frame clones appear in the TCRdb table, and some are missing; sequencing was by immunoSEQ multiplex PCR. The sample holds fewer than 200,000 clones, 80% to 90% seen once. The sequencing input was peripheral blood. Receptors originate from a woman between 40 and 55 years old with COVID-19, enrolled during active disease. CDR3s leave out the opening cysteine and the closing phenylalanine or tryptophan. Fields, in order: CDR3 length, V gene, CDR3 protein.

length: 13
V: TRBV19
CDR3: ASRETSVVVETQY

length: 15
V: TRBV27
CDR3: ASSPDLAVARGETQY

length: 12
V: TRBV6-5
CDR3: AVQGPWTSSEQF

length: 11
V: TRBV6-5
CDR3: ASSQGQGYEQY

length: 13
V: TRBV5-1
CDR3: ASSPPGIEYNEQF

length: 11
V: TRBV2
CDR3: ASSPEGRTEAF

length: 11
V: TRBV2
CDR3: ASRMSMNTEAF

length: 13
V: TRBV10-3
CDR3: AISAGRGQVETQH

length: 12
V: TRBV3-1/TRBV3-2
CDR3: ASSPGLAGYEQY

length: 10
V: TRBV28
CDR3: ASSPQSETQY

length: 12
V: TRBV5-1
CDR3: ASSLDRGGLEQY

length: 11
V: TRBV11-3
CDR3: ASSTSGEETQY

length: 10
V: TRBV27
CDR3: ASSLTGTEAF

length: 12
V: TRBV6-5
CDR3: ASSRTGVVYGYT

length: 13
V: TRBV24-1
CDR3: ATSDSGQSTDTQY

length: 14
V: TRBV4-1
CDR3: ASSQDGGGGNQPQH

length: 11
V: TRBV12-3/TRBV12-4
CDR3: ASSFIRTDTQY

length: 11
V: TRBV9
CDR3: ASSVDPVQPQH

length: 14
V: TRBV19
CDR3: ASSISLGGLIEKLF

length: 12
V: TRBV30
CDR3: AWSRGLHTGELF

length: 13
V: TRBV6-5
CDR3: ASSYQRSYNSPLH

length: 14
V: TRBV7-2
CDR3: ASSLNLKSSGNTIY

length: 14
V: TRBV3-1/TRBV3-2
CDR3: ASTFRRERKEETQY

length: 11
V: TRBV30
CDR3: AWSRDFQETQY

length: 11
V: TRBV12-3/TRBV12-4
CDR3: ASSSGQGGGYT

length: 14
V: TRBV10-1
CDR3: ASSEGMRLAFDEQF

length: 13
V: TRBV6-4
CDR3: ASSVTSGGTDTQY

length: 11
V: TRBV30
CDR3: AWSDAGNQPQH

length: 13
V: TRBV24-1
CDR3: ATSDPGQGPVEQF

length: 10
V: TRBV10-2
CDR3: ASSTSEATQY

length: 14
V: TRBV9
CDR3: ASSVRAGGTYNEQF

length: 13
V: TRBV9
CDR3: ASSVGGRAEGTQY

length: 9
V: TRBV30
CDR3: AWSNRGGYT

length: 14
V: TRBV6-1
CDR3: ASSEGVQGHNQPQH

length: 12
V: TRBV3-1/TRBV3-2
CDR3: ASSLRSSGNTIY

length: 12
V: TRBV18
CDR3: ASSPQKGLTEAF

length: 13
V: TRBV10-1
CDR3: ASSAKGMPYNEQF

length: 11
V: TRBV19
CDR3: ASAGYPVYEQY

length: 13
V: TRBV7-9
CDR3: ASSARVWGTDTQY

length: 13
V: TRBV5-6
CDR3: ASSSATGALYGYT

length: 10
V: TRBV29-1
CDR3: SLGQGGETQY

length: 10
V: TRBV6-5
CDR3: ASGGPYNEQF